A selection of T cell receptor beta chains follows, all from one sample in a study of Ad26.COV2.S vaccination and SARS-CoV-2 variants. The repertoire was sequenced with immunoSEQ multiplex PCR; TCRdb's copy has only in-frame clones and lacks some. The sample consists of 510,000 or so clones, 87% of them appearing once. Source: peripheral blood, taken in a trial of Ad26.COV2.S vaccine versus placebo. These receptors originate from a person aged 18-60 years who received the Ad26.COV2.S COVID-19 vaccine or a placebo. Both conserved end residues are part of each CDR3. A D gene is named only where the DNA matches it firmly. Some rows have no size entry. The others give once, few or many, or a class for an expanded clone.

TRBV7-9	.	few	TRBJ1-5	TGTGCCAGCAGCGCAGACACGTATCAGCCCCAGCATTTT	CASSADTYQPQHF
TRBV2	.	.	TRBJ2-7	TGTGCCAGCAGTGAAGGTGAAGCCTACGAGCAGTACTTC	CASSEGEAYEQYF
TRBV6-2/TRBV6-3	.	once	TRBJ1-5	TGTGCCAGCAGTTCCAATCTGGGACAACGCAATCAGCCCCAGCATTTT	CASSSNLGQRNQPQHF
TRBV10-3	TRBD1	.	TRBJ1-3	TGTGCCATCAGGGAAACATTGGGACAGGGGACAGCTGGAAACACCATATATTTT	CAIRETLGQGTAGNTIYF
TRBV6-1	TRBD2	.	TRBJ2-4	TGTGCCAGCAGTGAAGCGCAGGGACTAGCGGGCTCAAACATTCAGTACTTC	CASSEAQGLAGSNIQYF
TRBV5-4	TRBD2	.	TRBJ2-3	TGTGCCAGCAGCTTGAGTCCGGGACTAGCGGCCACAGATACGCAGTATTTT	CASSLSPGLAATDTQYF
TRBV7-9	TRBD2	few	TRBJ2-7	TGTGCCAGCAGCTCCTGGACTAGCGGGGAAATGTCCTTC	CASSSWTSGEMSF
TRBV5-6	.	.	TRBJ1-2	TGTGCCAGCAGCTTCCCCAGTTTGGGCGGCTACACCTTC	CASSFPSLGGYTF
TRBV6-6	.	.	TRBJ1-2	TGTGCCAGCAGTTTAAATGCGTATGGCTACACCTTC	CASSLNAYGYTF
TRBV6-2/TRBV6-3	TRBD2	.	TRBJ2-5	TGTGCCAGCAGTTATTCCCCTAGCGGGAGGGAGACCCAGTACTTC	CASSYSPSGRETQYF
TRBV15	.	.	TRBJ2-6	TGTGCCACCAGCAGCCCCGTGAGCTCTGGGGCCAACGTCCTGACTTTC	CATSSPVSSGANVLTF
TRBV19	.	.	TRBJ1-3	TGTGCCAGTAGTAAAGTTGCCAGGGCCTCTGGAAACACCATATATTTT	CASSKVARASGNTIYF
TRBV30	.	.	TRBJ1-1	TGTGCCTGGAGTCGGTGGGGGGTCAACACTGAAGCTTTCTTT	CAWSRWGVNTEAFF
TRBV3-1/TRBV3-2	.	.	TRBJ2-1	TGTGCCAGCAGCCAAGCGCGGAGAGGTTTGTTCTTC	CASSQARRGLFF
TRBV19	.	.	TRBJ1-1	TGTGCCAGTAGAGAGGGGATGAACACTGAAGCTTTCTTT	CASREGMNTEAFF
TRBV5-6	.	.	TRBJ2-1	TGTGCCAGCAGCTATGGGCCAACTAAAAGCTCCTACAATGAGCAGTTCTTC	CASSYGPTKSSYNEQFF
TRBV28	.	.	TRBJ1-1	TGTGCCAGCCGAGGGGGAACTGAAGCTTTCTTT	CASRGGTEAFF
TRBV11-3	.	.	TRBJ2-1	TGTGCCAGCAGCTTCCTCGGGAGCCTCAATGAGCAGTTCTTC	CASSFLGSLNEQFF
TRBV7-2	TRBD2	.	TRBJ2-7	TGTGCCAGCAGCTCCTCTAGCGGGAGGGCCGGCTCCTACGAGCAGTACTTC	CASSSSSGRAGSYEQYF
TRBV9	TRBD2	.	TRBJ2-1	TGTGCCAGCAGCGTAGATCCAGCGGGAGAGCAGTTCTTC	CASSVDPAGEQFF
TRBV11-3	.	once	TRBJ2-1	TGTGCCAGCAGCTTACACCAGGGGAATGAGCAGTTCTTC	CASSLHQGNEQFF
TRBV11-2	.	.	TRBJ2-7	TGTGCCAGCAGCTTAGAAATACAGGGTAGCGAGCAGTACTTC	CASSLEIQGSEQYF
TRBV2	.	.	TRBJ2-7	TGTGCCAGCAGTGAATTGTATATGCGCTCCTACGAGCAGTACTTC	CASSELYMRSYEQYF
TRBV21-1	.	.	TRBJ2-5	TGTGCCAGCAGCGCACGACAGGGTAAGAAGACCCAGTACTTC	CASSARQGKKTQYF
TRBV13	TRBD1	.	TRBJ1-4	TGTGCCAGCAGCCCGGGACAGGGGCAGGGGACTAATGAAAAACTGTTTTTT	CASSPGQGQGTNEKLFF
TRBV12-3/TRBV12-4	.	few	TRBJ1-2	TGTGCCAGCAGTTCGGGACGGACATGGGGCTACACCTTC	CASSSGRTWGYTF
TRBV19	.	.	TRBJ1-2	TGTGCCAGTAATGGACAGAACTATGGCTACACCTTC	CASNGQNYGYTF
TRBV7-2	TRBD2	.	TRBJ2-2	TGTGCCAGCAGCCCCGGGGGAGCGGGAGGAACCGGGGAGCTGTTTTTT	CASSPGGAGGTGELFF
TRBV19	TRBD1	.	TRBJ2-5	TGTGCCAGTAGCCAGGGTGACAGGGGGCGAGAGACCCAGTACTTC	CASSQGDRGRETQYF
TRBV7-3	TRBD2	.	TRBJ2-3	TGTGCCAGCAGCCCCGGGACTAGCGGACCAGGGAATACGCAGTATTTT	CASSPGTSGPGNTQYF
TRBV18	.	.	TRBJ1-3	TGTGCCAGCCGCTTATCTGGAGGAAACACCATATATTTT	CASRLSGGNTIYF
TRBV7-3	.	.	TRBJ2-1	TGTGCCAGCAGCAACTCCAATGAGCAGTTCTTC	CASSNSNEQFF
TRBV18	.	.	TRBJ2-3	TGTGCCAGCTCCCTTCCCTCAGGGGCAAGCACAGATACGCAGTATTTT	CASSLPSGASTDTQYF
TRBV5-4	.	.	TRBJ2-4	TGTGCCAGCAGCTTGACTCCGTTAGCCAAAAACATTCAGTACTTC	CASSLTPLAKNIQYF
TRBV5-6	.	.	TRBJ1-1	TGTGCCAGCAGGAGACAGGCCCTGAACACTGAAGCTTTCTTT	CASRRQALNTEAFF
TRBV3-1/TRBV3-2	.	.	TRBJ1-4	TGTGCCAGCAGCCTCCGACAGACTAATGAAAAACTGTTTTTT	CASSLRQTNEKLFF
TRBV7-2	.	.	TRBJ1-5	TGTGCCAGCAGCCCCCACGGTAGATTTGGCAATCAGCCCCAGCATTTT	CASSPHGRFGNQPQHF
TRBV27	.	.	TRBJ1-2	TGTGCCAGCAGTTCTCGCAGGGGCTATGGCTACACCTTC	CASSSRRGYGYTF
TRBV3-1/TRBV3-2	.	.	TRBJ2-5	TGTGCCAGCAGCCGGGTTGGTAGCACGGGGGAGACCCAGTACTTC	CASSRVGSTGETQYF
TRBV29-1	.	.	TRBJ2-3	TGCAGCGTTTCCCCGGGCCCGGATACGCAGTATTTT	CSVSPGPDTQYF
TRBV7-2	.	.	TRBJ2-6	TGTGCCAGCAGACCGAAAATTTCTGGGGCCAACGTCCTGACTTTC	CASRPKISGANVLTF
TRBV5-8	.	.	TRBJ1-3	TGTGCCAGCAGCCCCGCAAACTCTGGAAACACCATATATTTT	CASSPANSGNTIYF
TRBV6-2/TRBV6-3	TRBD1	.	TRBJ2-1	TGTGCCAGCAGCGAGACCGGGACAGGGAGCTACAATGAGCAGTTCTTC	CASSETGTGSYNEQFF
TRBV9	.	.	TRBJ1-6	TGTGCCAGCAGCGTAAAGGGAAGCAATTCACCCCTCCACTTT	CASSVKGSNSPLHF